Listed here are 5 T cell receptor beta chains from one sample, sequenced in a study of T cells in Graves' hyperthyroidism and ophthalmopathy. TCR beta CDR3 region amplification was performed from RNA transcripts. First-round RT-PCR of the TCR CDR3 relied on the HTBI primer set. TCRdb processed the multiplex PCR reads anew with MiXCR; each CDR3 protein has one entry. The sample lists hundreds of thousands of distinct CDR3 sequences, around 15% seen once, with 3% to 4% in the top ten. Material: blood. The receptors come from a woman aged 25 to 39 with Graves' hyperthyroidism.

This clonotype appeared once. The junction departs from the called germline gene at one end, perhaps through a read error. The chain recombines TRBV6-1 with TRBJ1-6; D uncertain. Germline loops: CDR1 MNHNS, CDR2 SASEGT. The CDR3 has 15 residues. The CDR3 DNA follows: TGTGCCAGCAACACTGGAACGGGATATAATGCACCCCTCCACTTT. Its protein product is CASNTGTGYNAPLHF.

This clonotype was seen ten or more times. This rearrangement joins TRBV3-1 to TRBJ2-3; a weak D match, TRBD2 (5 bases). There are 14 residues in the CDR3. Between the trimmed V and J ends, which lost 4 bases and 2 bases, there was a span of 10 bases. Germline V lookup: CDR1 LGHDT, CDR2 YNNKEL (reference sequence). The CDR3 loop is CASSPGLITDTQYF. The CDR3 DNA follows: TGTGCCAGCAGCCCCGGACTTATCACAGATACGCAGTATTTT.

The table lists this clonotype with many counts. The V call is TRBV2, the J call TRBJ2-7; 7 nucleotides line up with TRBD1. After removal of 6 bases from V and 6 bases from J, the junction contained 5 bases not matched to a gene. CDR3 length equals 12 residues. Per germline, CDR1 SNHLY and CDR2 FYNNEI. CDR3: CASRGQGVEQYF. As DNA, the CDR3 is TGTGCCAGCAGGGGGCAGGGGGTCGAGCAGTACTTC. The full variable domain, with the rest looked up from reference TRBV2 and TRBJ2-7, is EPEVTQTPSHQVTQMGQEVILRCVPISNHLYFYWYRQILGQKVEFLVSFYNNEISEKSEIFDDQFSVERPDGSNFTLKIRSTKLEDSAMYFCASRGQGVEQYFGPGTRLTVT.

In its sample, this clonotype was seen many times. The rearrangement links TRBV18 to TRBJ2-2, with TRBD2 identical over 7 bases. The germline V gene has CDR1 KGHSH and CDR2 LQKENI. The CDR3 covers 15 residues. J gave up 1 base and V 5 bases, and 4 bases lay outside the gene matches. The CDR3 here is CASSSSGGNTGELFF. In DNA form, the CDR3 reads TGTGCCAGCTCATCTAGCGGAGGGAACACCGGGGAGCTGTTTTTT.

Ten or more counts support this clonotype. The genes are TRBV12-3 or TRBV12-4 and TRBJ1-4; a possible D gene is TRBD1 (5 bases). The V end lost 7 bases, the J end lost 6 bases, and 18 bases lay between the germline ends. The CDR3 runs 15 residues. In DNA, the CDR3 is TGTGCCAGCAATGAAGAGGGGCAGGGAGATGAAAAACTGTTTTTT. It translates to CASNEEGQGDEKLFF.